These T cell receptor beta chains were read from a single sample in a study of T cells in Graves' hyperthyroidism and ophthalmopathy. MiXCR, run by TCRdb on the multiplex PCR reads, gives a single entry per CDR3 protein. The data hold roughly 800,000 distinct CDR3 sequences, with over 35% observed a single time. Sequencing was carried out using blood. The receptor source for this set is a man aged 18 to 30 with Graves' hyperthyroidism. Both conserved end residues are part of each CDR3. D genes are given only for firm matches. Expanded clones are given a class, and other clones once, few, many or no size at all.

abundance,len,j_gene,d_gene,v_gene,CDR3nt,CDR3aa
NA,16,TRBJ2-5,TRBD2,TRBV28,TGTGCCAGCAGGATCAGACTAGCGGGAGGGGGAGAGACCCAGTACTTC,CASRIRLAGGGETQYF
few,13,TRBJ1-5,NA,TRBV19,TGTGCCAGTACCGACACTAGTAATCAGCCCCAGCATTTT,CASTDTSNQPQHF
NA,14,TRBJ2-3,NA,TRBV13,TGTGCCAGCAGCTTAGGATCCTGGTCAGATACGCAGTATTTT,CASSLGSWSDTQYF
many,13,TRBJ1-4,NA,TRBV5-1,TGCGCCAGCAGCTCAGGGGCGGGTGAAAAACTGTTTTTT,CASSSGAGEKLFF
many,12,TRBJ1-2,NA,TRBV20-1,TGCAGTGCTAGTCACAGTCTCTATGGCTACACCTTC,CSASHSLYGYTF
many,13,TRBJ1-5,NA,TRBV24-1,TGTGCCACCACGGGTGGGGAATATCAGCCCCAGCATTTT,CATTGGEYQPQHF
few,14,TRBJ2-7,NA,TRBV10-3,TGTGCCAGCAGTGAAGGCGGGGCGAACTACGAGCAGTACTTC,CASSEGGANYEQYF
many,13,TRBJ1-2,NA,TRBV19,TGTGCCAGTAGTACCCGGGACGGGTATGGCTACACCTTC,CASSTRDGYGYTF
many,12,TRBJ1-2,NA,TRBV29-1,TGCAGCGTTGAAGGGGGAGGGAACGGCTACACCTTC,CSVEGGGNGYTF
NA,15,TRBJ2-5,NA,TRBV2,TGTGCCAGCAGTACCCTTGGGCGGACTCAAGAGACCCAGTACTTC,CASSTLGRTQETQYF
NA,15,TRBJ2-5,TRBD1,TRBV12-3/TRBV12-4,TGTGCCAGCAGTTCCGACAGGGGGTTTCAAGAGACCCAGTACTTC,CASSSDRGFQETQYF
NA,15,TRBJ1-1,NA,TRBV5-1,TGCGCCAGCAGCACGGATACAGGAGGGAACACTGAAGCTTTCTTT,CASSTDTGGNTEAFF
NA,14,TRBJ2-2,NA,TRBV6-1,TGTGCCAGCAGCCAAATCCTGAACACCGGGGAGCTGTTTTTT,CASSQILNTGELFF
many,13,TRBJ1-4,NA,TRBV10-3,TGTGCCATCAGTGAGGGGGCGAATGAAAAACTGTTTTTT,CAISEGANEKLFF
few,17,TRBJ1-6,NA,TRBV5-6,TGTGCCAGCAGCTTGAGGGGGTGGACAGAGCGAAATTCACCCCTCCACTTT,CASSLRGWTERNSPLHF
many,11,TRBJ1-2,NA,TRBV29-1,TGCAGCGTTGGGAGGGACTATGGCTACACCTTC,CSVGRDYGYTF
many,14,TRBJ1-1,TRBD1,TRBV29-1,TGCAGCGTTGCCGGGACAGCGGTCCACACTGAAGCTTTCTTT,CSVAGTAVHTEAFF
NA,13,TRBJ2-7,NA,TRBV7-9,TGTGCCAGCGGTACCTGGGGGCCGATCGAGCAGTACTTC,CASGTWGPIEQYF
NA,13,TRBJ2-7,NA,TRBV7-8,TGTGCCAGCAACCGTGGAGGGGGGTACGAGCAGTACTTC,CASNRGGGYEQYF
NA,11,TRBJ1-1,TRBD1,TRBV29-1,TGCAGCGTCTCGGGACAGCCTGAAGCTTTCTTT,CSVSGQPEAFF
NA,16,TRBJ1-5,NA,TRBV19,TGTGCCAGTAGTAGACAGGCGGCAGGTAGCAATCAGCCCCAGCATTTT,CASSRQAAGSNQPQHF
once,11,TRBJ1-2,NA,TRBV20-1,TGCAGTGCTAGAGATGGGAGTGGCAACACCTTC,CSARDGSGNTF
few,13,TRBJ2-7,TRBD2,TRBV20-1,TGCAGTGCGAGGAGCGGGGAGCGCTACGAGCAGTACTTC,CSARSGERYEQYF
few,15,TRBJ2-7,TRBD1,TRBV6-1,TGTGCCAGCAGTGCCCGGACAGGGGAAAACTACGAGCAGTACTTC,CASSARTGENYEQYF
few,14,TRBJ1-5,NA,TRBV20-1,TGCAGTGCCGTGGACAGCTCTAGCAATCAGCCCCAGCATTTT,CSAVDSSSNQPQHF
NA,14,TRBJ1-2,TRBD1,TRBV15,TGTGCCACCAGCGGACAGGGGGCTATCTATGGCTACACCTTC,CATSGQGAIYGYTF
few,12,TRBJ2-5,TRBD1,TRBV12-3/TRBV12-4,TGTGCCAGCAGTACCCCGACAGGGCACCAGTACTTC,CASSTPTGHQYF